The TCR beta chain under discussion was sequenced for a study of blood T cell repertoires in COVID-19. The wider study: T cells, B-cell-depleted T cells, or PBMCs supplied cDNA or gDNA.

Germline V lookup: CDR1 MDHEN, CDR2 SYDVKM. V was clipped by 7 bases and J by 0 bases; unmatched bases: 3. This CDR3 comprises 14 residues. Original methodology: Amplification from reference gene primers served as the basis for estimated nucleated cell counts. Here immunoSEQ multiplex PCR was the method, and the copy in TCRdb shows in-frame clones only, minus some. That table gives V, J and clone size, and the DNA gave D and trimming. The table has over 250,000 clones, around nine tenths seen once; the top ten hold 10%. The chain has TRBV28 and TRBJ2-7, with 10 bases fitting TRBD2. The sequenced material came from peripheral blood. This TCR was sampled from a woman in her 70s with COVID-19, enrolled during active disease. The CDR3 reads CASIPSGSSYEQYF. The CDR3 region has the DNA TGTGCCAGCATACCTAGCGGGAGCTCCTACGAGCAGTACTTC.